What follows are 9 T cell receptor beta chains derived from one specimen sequenced in a study of cytomegalovirus exposure and HLA in healthy donors. The data were produced by immunoSEQ multiplex PCR, yet TCRdb's version contains in-frame clones alone and is incomplete. This sample has some 180,000 clones, with roughly 81% found just once. Sequenced sample: PBMCs. The receptors stem from a woman aged 25 to 39 in good health and CMV-seronegative.

The V and J genes are TRBV28 and TRBJ2-7; 8 bases are a match to TRBD1. The CDR3 is made up of 11 amino acids. Germline CDR1 and CDR2: MDHEN and SYDVKM. With 5 bases clipped from V and 6 bases from J, the junction kept 0 bases outside the gene matches. CDR3 residues: CASSDRGEQYF. The CDR3, as DNA: TGTGCCAGCAGTGACAGGGGCGAGCAGTACTTC.

The chain recombines TRBV7-2 with TRBJ2-3, with D possibly TRBD2 on 6 matching bases. Germline CDR1 is SGHTA and CDR2 is FQGNSA. The CDR3 covers 16 residues. V lost 1 base to trimming and J lost 4 bases, with 15 bases between them. The CDR3 bases are TGTGCCAGCAGCTTAGTGGTCGGGCGGGAACCAGATACGCAGTATTTT. Translating it yields CASSLVVGREPDTQYF.

V gene TRBV19 combines with J gene TRBJ2-3, with 7 nucleotides matching TRBD1. CDR3 length: 15 amino acids. J gave up 8 bases and V 6 bases, and 14 bases lay outside the gene matches. Per the germline V gene, CDR1 is LNHDA and CDR2 is SQIVND (reference sequence). This CDR3 is CASSRQGPDKVTQYF. Here the CDR3 DNA reads TGTGCCAGTAGCCGACAGGGACCGGATAAGGTTACGCAGTATTTT.

The chain has TRBV18 and TRBJ1-1; 7 nucleotides match TRBD1. J gave up 10 bases and V 3 bases, and 14 bases lay outside the gene matches. This CDR3 is 15 amino acids long. Germline V gene lookup returns CDR1 KGHSH and CDR2 LQKENI. The DNA of the CDR3 is TGTGCCAGCTCACCGCTCGACAGCGGTCAGGGGGGAGCTTTCTTT. Translated, it gives CASSPLDSGQGGAFF.

The V call is TRBV11-2, the J call TRBJ1-6; TRBD1 matches 8 bases. Losses at the gene ends were 1 base for V and 10 bases for J; bases not matched to a gene: 0. The CDR3 covers 13 residues. The germline gives CDR1 SGHAT, CDR2 FQNNGV. Written as DNA, the CDR3 is TGTGCCAGCAGCTTAGGGGACAGGTCACCCCTCCACTTT. The encoded protein is CASSLGDRSPLHF.

In DNA form, the CDR3 reads TGTGCCAGCAGCAATCGACAGGGGAGCAATCAGCCCCAGCATTTT. Encoded protein: CASSNRQGSNQPQHF. This chain links TRBV6-5 with TRBJ1-5, with TRBD1 matching 8 bases. The CDR3 totals 15 residues. Germline V gives CDR1 MNHEY, CDR2 SVGAGI. V lost 6 bases and J lost 1; bases outside the gene matches: 5.

The CDR3 sequence is CASSSGDRDNEKLFF. The CDR3 DNA is TGTGCCAGCAGTTCAGGGGACAGGGATAATGAAAAACTGTTTTTT. V is TRBV28 and J is TRBJ1-4; 9 bases are shared with TRBD1. The CDR3 runs to 15 residues. CDR1 and CDR2 from the germline V gene are MDHEN and SYDVKM. J was trimmed by 4 bases and V by 4 bases; bases with no gene match: 4.

The CDR3 here is CSVLRGATGELFF. The CDR3, as DNA: TGCAGCGTCCTACGGGGGGCCACCGGGGAGCTGTTTTTT. The V gene is TRBV29-1, the J gene TRBJ2-2; D may be TRBD2 (7 bases). In germline, CDR1 is SQVTM, CDR2 ANQGSEA. V was pared by 6 bases and J by 4 bases, with 12 bases between. CDR3 length: 13 amino acids.

V is TRBV4-1 and J is TRBJ2-1; the D gene is possibly TRBD2 (6 bases). The V end was cut by 4 bases, the J end by 4 bases, with 11 bases between. This CDR3 has 14 residues. Looked up from germline, CDR1 is MGHRA and CDR2 is YSYEKL. CDR3: CASSPGLSYNEQFF. CDR3 nucleotides: TGCGCCAGCAGCCCGGGACTTTCTTACAATGAGCAGTTCTTC.